This TCR beta chain was retrieved from a study of CD8 T cells in Susac syndrome (dated by TCRdb to between 2019 and 2020). Regarding the complete study: Repertoire sequencing was used to test whether CD8+ T cell activation and differentiation in Susac syndrome was antigen driven. The study compared CD8+ T cell repertoire clonality among approximately twelve healthy donors, about 14 Susac syndrome patients and some 16 multiple sclerosis patients. Broader findings and caveats from the paper: The number of individuals in the TCR sequencing and HLA analysis was acknowledged as relatively small.

RNA was extracted using the RNeasy kit, and roughly 0.45 to 1 ug of the RNA was reverse transcribed with random hexamers. TCR beta CDR3 regions were amplified with the immunoSEQ multiplex PCR assay covering 54 Vbeta and 13 Jbeta segments. Bias from PCR amplification was corrected by using a synthetic template baseline for primer optimization and for computational correction. As for how the authors treated the data: Reads were annotated to V, D and J genes according to IMGT and were analyzed with immunoSEQ Analyzer, with only productive sequences retained. Clonality was calculated as one minus the Shannon entropy normalized by log2 of the number of productive unique sequences. For each patient and control, public and private clones were evaluated among the 100 most prevalent clones. A clone was defined as Susac-specific if it was absent from the healthy and MS cohorts, from roughly 1,000 published viral clones and from other ImmuneACCESS disease sequences. Using fastp trimming at Q25 and MiXCR clonotype assembly, TCRdb reanalyzed the public sequencing data and kept in-frame beta chains. Rows are combined by CDR3 protein, so each entry shows the most common genes and DNA. TCRdb, rather than the study authors, made the V and J calls. The sample table lists approximately 120,000 distinct CDR3 sequences, about 90% of them with a count of one. The ten largest clones capture 0.24% of the sample.

Relative to germline, V is 5 bases shorter and J is 0 bases shorter, with 11 bases between their ends. The germline V gene (reference sequence) specifies SEHNR as CDR1 and FQNEAQ as CDR2. The CDR3 runs 14 amino acids, cysteine and phenylalanine included. The read is trimmed to its CDR3 DNA, 42 bases read in frame from base 1. About this clonotype itself: What this receptor recognizes is not known. No base qualities exist here, and no much larger clone lies one base off it.

High-throughput TCR beta sequencing profiled peripheral blood CD8+ and CD4+ T cells from healthy donors, Susac syndrome patients and multiple sclerosis patients. Treatment-naive patients with stable or active relapsing-remitting disease fulfilling revised McDonald criteria were used as multiple sclerosis controls. Bulk CD8+ and CD4+ T cells were purified by magnetic negative isolation, whereas CD8+ TEMRA cells were enriched by FACS. Blood was drawn into EDTA tubes, processed within 24 hours, and PBMCs were isolated by density gradient centrifugation. PBMCs destined for TCR sequencing were cryopreserved in liquid nitrogen and later thawed in a 37 °C water bath. A purity of at least 90% was achieved for sorted or isolated CD4+, CD8+ and CD8+ TEMRA cells.

The chain couples TRBV7-9 to TRBJ2-7; TRBD2 is a weak D gene call, 5 bases matching. This sequence was found in a human donor with multiple sclerosis. The sample was CD8+ T cells from PBMCs. CDR3 sequence: CASSPPGSSYEQYF. The sequenced DNA is TGTGCCAGCAGCCCCCCGGGGAGCTCCTACGAGCAGTACTTC.